Each of the 25 T cell receptor beta chains below was sequenced from the same sample in a study of graft-versus-host responses after intestinal transplantation. No antigen is known for these receptors. Libraries were prepared by immunoSEQ multiplex PCR; TCRdb keeps only in-frame clonotypes and omits some of them. The sample consists of tens of thousands of clones, 90% to 95% of them appearing once. This specimen consisted of unstimulated CD4+ T cells sorted from spleen or lymph node cells, obtained before intestinal transplant. These TCRs come from a human donor who received an intestinal transplant.

This chain joins TRBV7-2 and TRBJ2-5, with unresolved D. The CDR3 totals 13 residues. The V end lost 2 bases, the J end lost 2 bases, and 6 bases lay between the germline ends. The germline CDR1 and CDR2 sequences are SGHTA and FQGNSA. DNA of the CDR3: TGTGCCAGCAGCTTAACCAGGCAAGAGACCCAGTACTTC. Translating it yields CASSLTRQETQYF.

V gene TRBV5-6 combines with J gene TRBJ2-5; D possibly corresponds to TRBD1 (7 bases). The CDR3 sequence is 14 residues long. With 2 bases removed from V and 7 bases from J, the gap between germline ends came to 15 bases. Looked up from germline, CDR1 is SGHDT and CDR2 is YYEEEE. The CDR3 coding sequence is TGTGCCAGCAGCTTTGGGACAGTGGAGGGGACCCAGTACTTC. It yields the protein CASSFGTVEGTQYF.

This chain links TRBV9 with TRBJ2-2, with TRBD1 as a possible D gene (5 bases). CDR1 SGDLS and CDR2 YYNGEE come from the germline V gene. This CDR3 has 14 amino acids. Between the trimmed V and J ends, which lost 0 bases and 6 bases, there was a span of 9 bases. As DNA, the CDR3 is TGTGCCAGCAGCGTAGAACAGGTTGCCGGGGAGCTGTTTTTT. The encoded protein is CASSVEQVAGELFF.

This clone was counted once. The chain couples TRBV30 to TRBJ1-2, with D perhaps TRBD1 (5 bases). V was clipped by 8 bases and J by 8 bases, with 18 bases between them. Per the germline V gene, CDR1 is GTSNPN and CDR2 is SVGIG (reference sequence). The CDR3 length is 12 residues. The CDR3 sequence: CAGSTVLYGYTF. The CDR3 nucleotides are TGTGCCGGATCGACAGTTCTCTACGGCTACACCTTC. Drawing the rest from reference TRBV30 and TRBJ1-2, the complete variable domain is SQTIHQWPATLVQPVGSPLSLECTVEGTSNPNLYWYRQAAGRGLQLLFYSVGIGQISSEVPQNLSASRPQDRQFILSSKKLLLSDSGFYLCAGSTVLYGYTFGSGTRLTVV.

The V call is TRBV18, the J call TRBJ2-7, with D perhaps TRBD2 (5 bases). This CDR3 spans 16 amino acids. The V gene's germline CDR1 is KGHSH and CDR2 LQKENI. V lost 2 bases and J 5 bases, leaving 19 bases between the germline ends. DNA of the CDR3: TGTGCCAGCTCACCAGAACGGAACGGGGTACTACACGAGCAGTACTTC. Amino acids: CASSPERNGVLHEQYF.

This clone came up a few times. The chain employs TRBV19 and TRBJ1-4; maybe TRBD1 (6 bases). The CDR3 runs to 15 residues. Germline CDR1 reads LNHDA; CDR2 reads SQIVND (reference sequence). The V end lost 4 bases, the J end lost 8 bases, and 17 bases lay between the germline ends. The CDR3 bases are TGTGCCAGTAGTACGGATACAGGGCCCGGGGAAAAACTGTTTTTT. Translating it yields CASSTDTGPGEKLFF.

The V gene is TRBV19, the J gene TRBJ1-2; maybe TRBD1 (6 bases). This CDR3 has 13 amino acids. In germline, CDR1 is LNHDA, CDR2 SQIVND (reference sequence). The V gene lost 9 bases and the J gene lost 4 bases, with 15 bases spanning the gap. CDR3 DNA: TGTGCCAGCAAAAATGACAGGCTCTATGGCTACACCTTC. Amino acids: CASKNDRLYGYTF.

The J gene is TRBJ2-1, the V gene TRBV5-1; D uncertain. CDR1 and CDR2 from the germline V gene are SGHRS and YFSETQ. V lost 0 bases and J 2 bases, leaving 6 bases between the germline ends. The CDR3 length is 14 residues. The CDR3 loop is CASSLVQTYNEQFF. CDR3 DNA sequence: TGCGCCAGCAGCTTGGTCCAGACCTACAATGAGCAGTTCTTC.

The V call is TRBV4-3, the J call TRBJ1-2, with TRBD1 as a possible D gene (6 bases). The CDR3 loop spans 15 amino acids. CDR1 and CDR2 (germline): LGHNA, YSLEER. Trimming took 2 bases from V and 0 from J, leaving 10 bases between them. For the CDR3, the DNA is TGCGCCAGCAGCCAAACAGGGCGAGCTAACTATGGCTACACCTTC. This encodes CASSQTGRANYGYTF.

The V and J genes are TRBV2 and TRBJ2-7; D remains unclear. With 3 bases removed from V and 2 bases from J, the gap between germline ends came to 14 bases. CDR1 and CDR2 from the germline V gene are SNHLY and FYNNEI. The CDR3 covers 15 residues. Here the CDR3 reads CASSESSGFPYEQYF. CDR3 sequence (DNA): TGTGCCAGCAGTGAGAGTTCAGGTTTCCCCTACGAGCAGTACTTC.

The chain links TRBV5-4 to TRBJ2-3; 8 bases align to TRBD2. CDR1 and CDR2 from the germline V gene are SGHNT and YYREEE (reference sequence). The CDR3 is 15 residues long. Germline trimming cut 5 bases from V and 1 base from J; bases unmatched to any gene: 6. DNA for the CDR3: TGTGCCAGCAGTCCCGGGACTAGTGGCACAGATACGCAGTATTTT. As protein: CASSPGTSGTDTQYF.

This chain joins TRBV25-1 and TRBJ1-2; D possibly corresponds to TRBD1 (5 bases). This CDR3 has 15 residues. V shed 5 bases and J shed 3 bases, with 16 bases lying between them. CDR1 and CDR2 (germline): MGHDK, SYGVNS. The chain's CDR3 is CASSPSTWGHYGYTF. The CDR3 DNA reads as TGTGCCAGCAGTCCTTCCACGTGGGGCCACTATGGCTACACCTTC.

This chain's CDR3 is CAWVGGSGANVLTF. CDR3 coding DNA: TGTGCCTGGGTAGGGGGTTCTGGGGCCAACGTCCTGACTTTC. The chain joins TRBV30 to TRBJ2-6; possible D gene TRBD1, 6 bases. The V gene's germline CDR1 is GTSNPN and CDR2 SVGIG (reference sequence). The CDR3 sequence is 14 residues long. Trimming shortened V by 5 bases and J by 1 base, and 9 bases separated the two germline ends. The full variable domain, with the rest looked up from reference TRBV30 and TRBJ2-6, is SQTIHQWPATLVQPVGSPLSLECTVEGTSNPNLYWYRQAAGRGLQLLFYSVGIGQISSEVPQNLSASRPQDRQFILSSKKLLLSDSGFYLCAWVGGSGANVLTFGAGSRLTVL.

The chain couples TRBV7-9 to TRBJ1-4; the D is unclear. V was cut by 5 bases and J by 2 bases, with 9 bases left in between. CDR3 size: 14 residues. The germline gives CDR1 SEHNR, CDR2 FQNEAQ (reference sequence). In DNA, the CDR3 is TGTGCCAGCAGCGTCGAGTGGACTAATGAAAAACTGTTTTTT. Its protein product is CASSVEWTNEKLFF.

This rearrangement joins TRBV6-5 to TRBJ2-7; 8 nucleotides align to TRBD1. The CDR3 runs to 15 residues. Unmatched junction bases numbered 5, after V lost 0 bases and J lost 4 bases. Germline-derived CDR1 and CDR2 are MNHEY and SVGAGI. The CDR3 DNA follows: TGTGCCAGCAGTTACTCTGGGGACAGGCCTTACGAGCAGTACTTC. Protein sequence: CASSYSGDRPYEQYF.

The V and J genes are TRBV7-2 and TRBJ2-7; TRBD2 aligns across 10 bases. Germline loops: CDR1 SGHTA, CDR2 FQGNSA. The CDR3 extends over 17 amino acids. The junction had 13 bases not matched to a gene; V was cut back by 5 bases and J by 3 bases. Here the CDR3 DNA reads TGTGCCAGCAGCAAATCTGGACTAGCGGAGGACTTCTACGAGCAGTACTTC. This gives the protein CASSKSGLAEDFYEQYF.

The chain combines TRBV19 with TRBJ2-5; 9 bases map to TRBD1. The germline gives CDR1 LNHDA, CDR2 SQIVND (reference sequence). The CDR3 is made up of 14 amino acids. The V and J ends lost 4 bases and 2 bases, in that order; junction bases with no gene match: 2. CDR3: CASSTGTGQETQYF. CDR3 coding DNA: TGTGCCAGTAGTACCGGGACAGGGCAAGAGACCCAGTACTTC. Full variable domain (remainder filled in from reference TRBV19 and TRBJ2-5): DGGITQSPKYLFRKEGQNVTLSCEQNLNHDAMYWYRQDPGQGLRLIYYSQIVNDFQKGDIAEGYSVSREKKESFPLTVTSAQKNPTAFYLCASSTGTGQETQYFGPGTRLLVL.

Here the CDR3 reads CSVGAGNEQFF. As DNA, the CDR3 is TGCAGCGTTGGGGCGGGGAATGAGCAGTTCTTC. The chain carries TRBV29-1 and TRBJ2-1, with D possibly being TRBD2 (6 bases). Trimming stripped 4 bases from V and 7 bases from J, with 8 bases between. The CDR3 has 11 amino acids. CDR1 and CDR2 from the germline V gene are SQVTM and ANQGSEA.

The V call is TRBV30, the J call TRBJ2-7; D might be TRBD2 (5 bases). The CDR3 extends over 13 amino acids. Germline V gene sequence: CDR1 GTSNPN, CDR2 SVGIG (reference sequence). V was clipped by 2 bases and J by 0 bases, with 8 bases between them. The chain's CDR3 is CAWSRGPSYEQYF. The CDR3 DNA sequence: TGTGCCTGGAGTAGAGGGCCCTCCTACGAGCAGTACTTC.

A single count supports this clone. The chain links TRBV4-3 to TRBJ2-7; 8 nucleotides line up with TRBD1. Germline V gene lookup returns CDR1 LGHNA and CDR2 YSLEER. Germline trimming cut 3 bases from V and 5 bases from J; bases unmatched to any gene: 12. This CDR3 has 16 amino acids. The CDR3 sequence: CASSQDRVGASHEQYF. The CDR3 region has the DNA TGCGCCAGCAGCCAGGACAGGGTTGGGGCCAGTCACGAGCAGTACTTC.

The rearrangement links TRBV6-1 to TRBJ1-2; TRBD1 matches 7 bases. The CDR3 is made up of 15 amino acids. Germline loops: CDR1 MNHNS, CDR2 SASEGT. J gave up 4 bases and V 0 bases, and 5 bases lay outside the gene matches. DNA for the CDR3: TGTGCCAGCAGTGAAGCCCGGACAGGAATCTATGGCTACACCTTC. Its translation: CASSEARTGIYGYTF.

This sequence joins TRBV4-3 and TRBJ2-1, with D possibly TRBD1 on 5 matching bases. In germline, CDR1 is LGHNA, CDR2 YSLEER. The CDR3 spans 16 residues. Trimming stripped 4 bases from V and 0 bases from J, with 13 bases between. CDR3 loop: CASSLNRKSSYNEQFF. As DNA, the CDR3 is TGCGCCAGCAGCCTCAACAGGAAAAGCTCCTACAATGAGCAGTTCTTC.

J is TRBJ1-3 and V is TRBV12-5; 8 nucleotides match TRBD1. This CDR3 comprises 16 residues. Looked up from germline, CDR1 is LGHNT and CDR2 is FRNRAP. The V segment lost 5 bases and the J segment 0 bases; nucleotides outside the gene matches: 6. The CDR3 DNA sequence: TGTGCTAGTGGTACCGGACAGGGCCTCTCTGGAAACACCATATATTTT. This translates into CASGTGQGLSGNTIYF.

The V call is TRBV9, the J call TRBJ2-3; 12 nucleotides agree with TRBD2. The CDR3 has 16 residues. CDR1 and CDR2 from the germline V gene are SGDLS and YYNGEE. V shed 4 bases and J 6 bases; nucleotides not matched to a gene: 9. This chain's CDR3 is CASSPRLAGAQDTQYF. The CDR3 nucleotides read TGTGCCAGCAGCCCGAGACTAGCGGGGGCCCAGGATACGCAGTATTTT. Based on the CDR3 plus reference TRBV9 and TRBJ2-3, the full variable domain is DSGVTQTPKHLITATGQRVTLRCSPRSGDLSVYWYQQSLDQGLQFLIQYYNGEERAKGNILERFSAQQFPDLHSELNLSSLELGDSALYFCASSPRLAGAQDTQYFGPGTRLTVL.

J is TRBJ1-1 and V is TRBV27; possibly TRBD1 for D (5 bases). CDR1 and CDR2 (germline): MNHEY, SMNVEV (reference sequence). The CDR3 is 15 amino acids. The V end lost 0 bases, the J end lost 0 bases, and 8 bases lay between the germline ends. This CDR3 reads CASSLSGGLNTEAFF. The CDR3 region has the DNA TGTGCCAGCAGTTTATCGGGGGGACTGAACACTGAAGCTTTCTTT.